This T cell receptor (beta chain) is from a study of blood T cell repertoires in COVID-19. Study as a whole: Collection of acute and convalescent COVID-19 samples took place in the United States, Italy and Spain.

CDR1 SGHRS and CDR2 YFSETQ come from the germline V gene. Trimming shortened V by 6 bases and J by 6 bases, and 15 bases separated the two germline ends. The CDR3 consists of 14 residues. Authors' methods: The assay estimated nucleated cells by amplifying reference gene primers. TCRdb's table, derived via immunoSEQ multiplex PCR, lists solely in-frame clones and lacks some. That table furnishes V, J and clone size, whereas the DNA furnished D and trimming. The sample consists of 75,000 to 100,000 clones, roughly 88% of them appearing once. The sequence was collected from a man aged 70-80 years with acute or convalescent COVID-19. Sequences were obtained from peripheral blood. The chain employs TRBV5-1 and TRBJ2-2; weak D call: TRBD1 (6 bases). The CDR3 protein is CASNTNRVAGELFF. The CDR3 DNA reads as TGCGCCAGCAACACGAACAGGGTGGCCGGGGAGCTGTTTTTT.